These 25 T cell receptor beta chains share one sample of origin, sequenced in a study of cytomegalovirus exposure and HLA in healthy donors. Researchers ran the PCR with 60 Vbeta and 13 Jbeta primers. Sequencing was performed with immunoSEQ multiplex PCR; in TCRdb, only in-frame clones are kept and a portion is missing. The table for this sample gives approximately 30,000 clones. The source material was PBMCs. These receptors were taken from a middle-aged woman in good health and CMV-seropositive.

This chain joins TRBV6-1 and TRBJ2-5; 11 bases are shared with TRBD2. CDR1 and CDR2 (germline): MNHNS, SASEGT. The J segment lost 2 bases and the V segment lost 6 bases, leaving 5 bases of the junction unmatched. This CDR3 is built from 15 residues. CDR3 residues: CASRTSGTIQETQYF. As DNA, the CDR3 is TGTGCCAGCAGGACTAGCGGGACCATTCAAGAGACCCAGTACTTC.

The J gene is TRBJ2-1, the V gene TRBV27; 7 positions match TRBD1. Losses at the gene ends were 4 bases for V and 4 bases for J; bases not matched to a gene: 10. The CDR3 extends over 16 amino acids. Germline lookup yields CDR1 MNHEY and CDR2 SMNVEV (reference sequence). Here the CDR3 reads CASSSRLTGQYNEQFF. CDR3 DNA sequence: TGTGCCAGCAGTTCCCGATTAACGGGACAGTACAATGAGCAGTTCTTC.

The DNA for the CDR3 is TGTGCCAGCAGTTACTCGAACGGGAATGAAGCTTTCTTT. Protein: CASSYSNGNEAFF. The chain combines TRBV6-5 with TRBJ1-1; D unclear. The CDR3 spans 13 residues. Per the germline V gene, CDR1 is MNHEY and CDR2 is SVGAGI. Trimming pared 0 bases from V and 7 bases from J, leaving 9 bases between.

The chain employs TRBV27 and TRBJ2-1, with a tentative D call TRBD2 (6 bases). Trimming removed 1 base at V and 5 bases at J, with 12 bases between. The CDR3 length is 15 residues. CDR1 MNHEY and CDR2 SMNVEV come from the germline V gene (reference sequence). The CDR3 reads CASSLWGGPHNEQFF. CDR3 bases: TGTGCCAGCAGTTTATGGGGAGGACCCCACAATGAGCAGTTCTTC.

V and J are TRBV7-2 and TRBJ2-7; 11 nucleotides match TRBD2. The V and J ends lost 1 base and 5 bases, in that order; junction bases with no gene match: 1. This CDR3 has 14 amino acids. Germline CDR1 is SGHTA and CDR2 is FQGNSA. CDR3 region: CASSLVAGGNEQYF. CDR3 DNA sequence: TGTGCCAGCAGCTTAGTAGCGGGAGGGAACGAGCAGTACTTC.

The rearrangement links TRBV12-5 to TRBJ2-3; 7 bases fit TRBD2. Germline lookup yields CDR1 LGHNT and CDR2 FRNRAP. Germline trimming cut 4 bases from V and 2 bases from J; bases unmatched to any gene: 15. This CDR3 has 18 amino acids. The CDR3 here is CASGSPRPLAAFTDTQYF. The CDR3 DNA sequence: TGTGCTAGTGGTTCGCCGCGTCCTCTAGCGGCCTTCACAGATACGCAGTATTTT.

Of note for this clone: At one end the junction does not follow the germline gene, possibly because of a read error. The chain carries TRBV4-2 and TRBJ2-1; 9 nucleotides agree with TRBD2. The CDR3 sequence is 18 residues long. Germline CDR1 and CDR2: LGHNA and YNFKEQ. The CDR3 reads CASSQAAGGGGSDNEQFF. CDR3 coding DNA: TGTGCCAGCAGCCAAGCAGCGGGAGGCGGGGGCTCCGACAATGAGCAGTTCTTC.

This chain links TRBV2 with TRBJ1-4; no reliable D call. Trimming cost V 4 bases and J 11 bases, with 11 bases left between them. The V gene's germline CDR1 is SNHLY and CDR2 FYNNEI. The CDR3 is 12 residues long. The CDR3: CASSVDGPKLFF. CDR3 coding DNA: TGTGCCAGCAGTGTTGATGGGCCCAAACTGTTTTTT.

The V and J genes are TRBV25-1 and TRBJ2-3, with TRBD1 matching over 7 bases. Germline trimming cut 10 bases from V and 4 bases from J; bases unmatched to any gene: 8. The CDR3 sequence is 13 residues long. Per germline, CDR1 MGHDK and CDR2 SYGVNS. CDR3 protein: CATQRQGADTQYF. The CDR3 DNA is TGTGCCACCCAGAGACAGGGCGCAGATACGCAGTATTTT.

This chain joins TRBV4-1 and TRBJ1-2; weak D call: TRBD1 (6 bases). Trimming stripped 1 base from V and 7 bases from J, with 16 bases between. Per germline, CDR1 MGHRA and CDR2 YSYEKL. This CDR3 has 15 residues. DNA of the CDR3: TGCGCCAGCAGCCAAGGGCGGGGGCTAGGTGGTGGCTACACCTTC. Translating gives CASSQGRGLGGGYTF.

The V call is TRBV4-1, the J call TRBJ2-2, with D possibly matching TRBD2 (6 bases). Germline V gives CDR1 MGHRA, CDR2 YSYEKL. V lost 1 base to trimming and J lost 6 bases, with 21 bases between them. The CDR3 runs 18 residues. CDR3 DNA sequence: TGCGCCAGCAGCCAAGGCCTCCTAGCGCGGGCAAGGGCCGGGGAGCTGTTTTTT. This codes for CASSQGLLARARAGELFF.

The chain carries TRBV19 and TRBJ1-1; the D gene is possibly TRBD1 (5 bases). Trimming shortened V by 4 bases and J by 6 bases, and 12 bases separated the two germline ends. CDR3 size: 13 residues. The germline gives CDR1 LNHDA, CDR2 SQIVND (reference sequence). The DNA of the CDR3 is TGTGCCAGTAGTACCCAACGGGGGTCTGAAGCTTTCTTT. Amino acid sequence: CASSTQRGSEAFF.

The CDR3 coding sequence is TGTGCCTCGGGACAGAACACTGAAGCTTTCTTT. This gives the protein CASGQNTEAFF. This chain links TRBV30 with TRBJ1-1; tentative D call: TRBD1 (6 bases). CDR1 is GTSNPN, CDR2 SVGIG, per germline (reference sequence). This CDR3 spans 11 amino acids. Trimming removed 7 bases at V and 1 base at J, with 7 bases between.

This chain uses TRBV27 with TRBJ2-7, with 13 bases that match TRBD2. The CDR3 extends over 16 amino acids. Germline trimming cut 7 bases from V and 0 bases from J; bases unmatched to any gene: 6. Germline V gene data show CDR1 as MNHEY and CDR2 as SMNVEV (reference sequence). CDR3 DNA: TGTGCCAGCATGGGACTAGCGGGAAGGAGCTCCTACGAGCAGTACTTC. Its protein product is CASMGLAGRSSYEQYF.

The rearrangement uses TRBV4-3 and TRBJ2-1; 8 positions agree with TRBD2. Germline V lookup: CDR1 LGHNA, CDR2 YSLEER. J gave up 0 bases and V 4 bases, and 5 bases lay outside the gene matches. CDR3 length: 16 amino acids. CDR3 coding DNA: TGCGCCAGCAGCCCGGGCGGGAGGCCCTCCTACAATGAGCAGTTCTTC. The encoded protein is CASSPGGRPSYNEQFF.

CDR3 in amino acids: CASSSQPSGISRETQYF. For the CDR3, the DNA is TGCGCCAGCAGTTCCCAGCCTAGCGGGATATCAAGAGAGACCCAGTACTTC. The V gene is TRBV5-1, the J gene TRBJ2-5; 9 bases are a match to TRBD2. The CDR3 runs 17 residues. V trimming: 5 bases; J trimming: 4 bases; junction bases outside the gene matches: 15. Germline assignment: CDR1 SGHRS and CDR2 YFSETQ.

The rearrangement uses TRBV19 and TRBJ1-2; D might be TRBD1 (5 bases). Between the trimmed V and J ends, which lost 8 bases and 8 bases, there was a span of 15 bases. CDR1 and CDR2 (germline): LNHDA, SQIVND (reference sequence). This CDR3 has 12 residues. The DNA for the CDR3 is TGTGCCAGTGGTACAGGACTCAGGGGCTACACCTTC. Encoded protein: CASGTGLRGYTF.

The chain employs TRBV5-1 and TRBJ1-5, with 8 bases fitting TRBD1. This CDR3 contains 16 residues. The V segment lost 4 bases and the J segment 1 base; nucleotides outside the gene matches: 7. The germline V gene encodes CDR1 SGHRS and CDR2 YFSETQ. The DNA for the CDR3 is TGCGCCAGCAGCGCCACAGGGGGAGCGAGCAATCAGCCCCAGCATTTT. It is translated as CASSATGGASNQPQHF.

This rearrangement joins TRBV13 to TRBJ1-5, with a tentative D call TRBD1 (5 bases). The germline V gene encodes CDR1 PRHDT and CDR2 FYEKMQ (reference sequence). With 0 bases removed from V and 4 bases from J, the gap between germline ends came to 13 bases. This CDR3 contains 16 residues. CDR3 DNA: TGTGCCAGCAGCTTAGGCCTGGCAGGGCAAAATCAGCCCCAGCATTTT. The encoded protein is CASSLGLAGQNQPQHF. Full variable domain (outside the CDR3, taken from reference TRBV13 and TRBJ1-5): AAGVIQSPRHLIKEKRETATLKCYPIPRHDTVYWYQQGPGQDPQFLISFYEKMQSDKGSIPDRFSAQQFSDYHSELNMSSLELGDSALYFCASSLGLAGQNQPQHFGDGTRLSIL.

The CDR3 sequence: CASSGRGFSNEQFF. The CDR3 DNA reads TGTGCCAGCAGTGGCCGGGGTTTTTCCAATGAGCAGTTCTTC. The chain carries TRBV6-5 and TRBJ2-1; the D gene is possibly TRBD2 (5 bases). Germline CDR1 and CDR2: MNHEY and SVGAGI. The V end lost 5 bases, the J end lost 6 bases, and 14 bases lay between the germline ends. The length of the CDR3 is 14 residues.

CDR3 in amino acids: CAWSAGTRVPETQYF. For the CDR3, the DNA is TGTGCCTGGAGCGCCGGGACTAGGGTCCCGGAGACCCAGTACTTC. The chain joins TRBV30 to TRBJ2-5, with 8 bases aligning to TRBD2. The length of the CDR3 is 15 residues. After removal of 3 bases from V and 5 bases from J, the junction contained 11 bases not matched to a gene. Germline loops: CDR1 GTSNPN, CDR2 SVGIG (reference sequence). The entire variable domain, with the rest obtained from reference TRBV30 and TRBJ2-5, is as follows: SQTIHQWPATLVQPVGSPLSLECTVEGTSNPNLYWYRQAAGRGLQLLFYSVGIGQISSEVPQNLSASRPQDRQFILSSKKLLLSDSGFYLCAWSAGTRVPETQYFGPGTRLLVL.

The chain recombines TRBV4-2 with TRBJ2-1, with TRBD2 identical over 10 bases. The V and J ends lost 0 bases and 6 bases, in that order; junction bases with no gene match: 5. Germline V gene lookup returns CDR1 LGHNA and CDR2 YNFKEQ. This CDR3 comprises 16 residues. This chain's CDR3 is CASSQERSGRVNEQFF. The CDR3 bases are TGTGCCAGCAGCCAAGAAAGGAGCGGGAGGGTCAATGAGCAGTTCTTC.

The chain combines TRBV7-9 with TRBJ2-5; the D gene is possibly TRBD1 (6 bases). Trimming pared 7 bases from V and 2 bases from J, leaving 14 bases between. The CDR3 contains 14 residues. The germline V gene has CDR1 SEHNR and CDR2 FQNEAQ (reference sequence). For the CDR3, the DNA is TGTGCCAGCACCCCAGGGGCAGAGCAAGAGACCCAGTACTTC. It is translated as CASTPGAEQETQYF.

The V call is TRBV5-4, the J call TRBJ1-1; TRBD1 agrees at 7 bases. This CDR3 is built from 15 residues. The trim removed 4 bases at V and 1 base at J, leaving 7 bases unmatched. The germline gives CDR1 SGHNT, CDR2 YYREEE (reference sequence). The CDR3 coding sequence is TGTGCCAGCAGCCCAGGGGGGACGGAGAACACTGAAGCTTTCTTT. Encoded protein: CASSPGGTENTEAFF.

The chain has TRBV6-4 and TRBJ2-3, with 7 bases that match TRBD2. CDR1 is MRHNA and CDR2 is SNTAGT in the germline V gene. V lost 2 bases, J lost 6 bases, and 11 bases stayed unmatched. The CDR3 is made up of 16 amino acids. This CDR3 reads CASSDVGGGGGDTQYF. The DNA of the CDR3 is TGTGCCAGCAGTGACGTAGGTGGGGGGGGAGGGGATACGCAGTATTTT.